The 31 T cell receptor beta chains below were found in one sample sequenced in a study of PD-1 blockade in classical Hodgkin lymphoma. Sequencing was performed with immunoSEQ multiplex PCR; in TCRdb, only in-frame clones are kept and a portion is missing. This table holds about 110,000 clones, about 88% found once. Patients all relapsed after autologous stem cell transplantation, and there was variation in brentuximab vedotin exposure. The sequencing used peripheral blood mononuclear cells (PBMCs), collected before the second cycle of nivolumab. All receptors derive from a human donor with classical Hodgkin lymphoma.

The chain carries TRBV28 and TRBJ1-1; D not certain. V was shortened by 3 bases and J by 11 bases, with 13 bases between the two germline ends. Germline V CDR1 and CDR2: MDHEN, SYDVKM. This CDR3 spans 12 amino acids. CDR3 sequence reads: CASSLRRRRAFF. Here the CDR3 DNA reads TGTGCCAGCAGTTTGCGGAGGAGGAGGGCTTTCTTT.

The rearrangement uses TRBV29-1 and TRBJ2-6; perhaps TRBD1 as D (5 bases). Germline V gene sequence: CDR1 SQVTM, CDR2 ANQGSEA. V lost 1 base and J lost 2, with 6 bases in between. The CDR3 totals 14 residues. The CDR3 DNA reads TGCAGCGTTGAAGCAGGGACTGGGGCCAACGTCCTGACTTTC. This encodes CSVEAGTGANVLTF.

The chain joins TRBV12-5 to TRBJ2-5; D gene ambiguous. The V gene's germline CDR1 is LGHNT and CDR2 FRNRAP. The CDR3 has 14 residues. V was shortened by 8 bases and J by 5 bases, with 18 bases between the two germline ends. In DNA form, the CDR3 reads TGTGCTAGTCAAGTCAGCTCAAGGATCGAGACCCAGTACTTC. Translation gives CASQVSSRIETQYF.

The CDR3 reads CASSQTRFSYNEQFF. The CDR3 region has the DNA TGCGCCAGCAGCCAAACCCGGTTCTCCTACAATGAGCAGTTCTTC. The chain joins TRBV4-3 to TRBJ2-1; the D is unclear. The V gene lost 2 bases and the J gene lost 0 bases, with 8 bases spanning the gap. Germline CDR1 and CDR2: LGHNA and YSLEER. This CDR3 has 15 amino acids.

The chain recombines TRBV30 with TRBJ1-1, with D hard to call. Trimming took 5 bases from V and 0 from J, leaving 7 bases between them. The CDR3 covers 12 residues. Looked up from germline, CDR1 is GTSNPN and CDR2 is SVGIG (reference sequence). CDR3: CAWAYMNTEAFF. In DNA, the CDR3 is TGTGCCTGGGCATACATGAACACTGAAGCTTTCTTT.

The chain uses TRBV7-9 and TRBJ2-6; the D is unclear. CDR1 is SEHNR and CDR2 is FQNEAQ in the germline V gene (reference sequence). Deletions cut 5 bases from V and 0 bases from J, with 5 bases between. The CDR3 length is 14 residues. The CDR3 spells CASSENSGANVLTF. The CDR3 nucleotides are TGTGCCAGCAGCGAAAACTCTGGGGCCAACGTCCTGACTTTC.

The genes are TRBV6-5 and TRBJ2-7; the D call may be TRBD1 or TRBD2 (5 bases each). The CDR3 has 13 residues. Germline CDR1 reads MNHEY; CDR2 reads SVGAGI. V was cut by 10 bases and J by 2 bases, with 15 bases left in between. The CDR3 loop is CATDKTAAYEQYF. CDR3 coding DNA: TGTGCCACGGACAAGACAGCGGCCTACGAGCAGTACTTC.

About this clone: A much bigger clone sits one base away, suggesting this may be a read error. Other DNA sequences of this sample code for an identical CDR3. The chain combines TRBV7-9 with TRBJ1-2; D perhaps matches TRBD1 (5 bases). V dropped 1 base and J dropped 8 bases, with 5 bases sitting between them. Germline lookup yields CDR1 SEHNR and CDR2 FQNEAQ (reference sequence). The CDR3 consists of 11 residues. The CDR3 loop reads CASSLGTGYTF. The CDR3 DNA reads as TGTGCCAGCAGCTTAGGGACAGGCTACACCTTC.

The chain couples TRBV30 to TRBJ2-1; D is undetermined. The CDR3 sequence is 12 residues long. Germline V gene lookup returns CDR1 GTSNPN and CDR2 SVGIG (reference sequence). Trimming cost V 0 bases and J 3 bases, with 3 bases left between them. CDR3 in DNA: TGTGCCTGGAGTGTCAACTACAATGAGCAGTTCTTC. Protein sequence: CAWSVNYNEQFF.

This clone appeared a single time. This sequence joins TRBV2 and TRBJ2-1, with D possibly TRBD2 on 6 matching bases. The CDR3 spans 10 residues. CDR1 is SNHLY, CDR2 FYNNEI, per germline. V lost 8 bases, J lost 10 bases, and 9 bases lay in between. CDR3: CASREMEQFF. Written as DNA, the CDR3 is TGTGCCAGCCGGGAGATGGAGCAGTTCTTC.

The CDR3 loop reads CASSTGLAGEYEQYF. CDR3 sequence (DNA): TGTGCCAGCAGTACGGGACTAGCGGGAGAATACGAGCAGTACTTC. The genes are TRBV6-1 and TRBJ2-7; 14 nucleotides match TRBD2. Germline V gives CDR1 MNHNS, CDR2 SASEGT. The CDR3 extends over 15 amino acids. With 5 bases clipped from V and 4 bases from J, the junction kept 4 bases outside the gene matches.

This chain joins TRBV6-5 and TRBJ1-1; maybe TRBD1 (6 bases). Looked up from germline, CDR1 is MNHEY and CDR2 is SVGAGI. V dropped 2 bases and J dropped 5 bases, with 12 bases sitting between them. The CDR3 is 14 residues long. In DNA form, the CDR3 reads TGTGCCAGCAGTTACGATCGGGGGCTGACTGAAGCTTTCTTT. Residues: CASSYDRGLTEAFF.

The chain couples TRBV27 to TRBJ2-1, with 7 bases fitting TRBD2. Unmatched junction bases numbered 19, after V lost 8 bases and J lost 9 bases. Germline CDR1 MNHEY, CDR2 SMNVEV (reference sequence). This CDR3 comprises 16 residues. This chain's CDR3 is CASSKGVTTPGGEQFF. In nucleotides, the CDR3 is TGTGCCAGCTCTAAAGGGGTGACTACCCCGGGGGGTGAGCAGTTCTTC.

The chain is built from TRBV19 and TRBJ2-6; 11 bases agree with TRBD1. Germline CDR1 and CDR2: LNHDA and SQIVND (reference sequence). The CDR3 has 17 amino acids. Trimming at V came to 4 bases and at J to 1 base, leaving 3 bases not matched to a gene. CDR3 region: CASSKGDRGSGANVLTF. CDR3 DNA: TGTGCCAGTAGTAAGGGGGACAGGGGGTCTGGGGCCAACGTCCTGACTTTC.

This clone came up once. The chain uses TRBV18 and TRBJ2-1; TRBD2 aligns across 8 bases. This CDR3 has 15 amino acids. Per the germline V gene, CDR1 is KGHSH and CDR2 is LQKENI. V lost 4 bases, J lost 7 bases, and 9 bases stayed unmatched. CDR3 loop: CASSLLAGTGNEQFF. For the CDR3, the DNA is TGTGCCAGCTCACTTCTAGCGGGCACAGGGAATGAGCAGTTCTTC.

This clone was seen only once. The CDR3 sequence: CASSTNPAGGYNEQFF. The CDR3 nucleotides read TGTGCCAGTAGTACAAACCCAGCGGGAGGATACAATGAGCAGTTCTTC. J is TRBJ2-1 and V is TRBV19; TRBD2 agrees at 9 bases. Trimming removed 4 bases from V and 4 bases from J; junction bases left unmatched: 8. Germline values: CDR1 LNHDA, CDR2 SQIVND (reference sequence). This CDR3 has 16 residues.

The J gene is TRBJ1-4, the V gene TRBV30; D gene ambiguous. There are 13 residues in the CDR3. Germline-derived CDR1 and CDR2 are GTSNPN and SVGIG (reference sequence). Trimming removed 0 bases from V and 8 bases from J, with 10 bases in between. CDR3 DNA sequence: TGTGCCTGGAGTGTGAATGATTGGGAAAAACTGTTTTTT. It translates to CAWSVNDWEKLFF.

The CDR3 nucleotides are TGCAGCGTTCACCGGGACAGGGCGAGCACTGAAGCTTTCTTT. It specifies CSVHRDRASTEAFF. The chain carries TRBV29-1 and TRBJ1-1, with 9 bases fitting TRBD1. V was clipped by 5 bases and J by 4 bases; unmatched bases: 8. The CDR3 length is 14 residues. Germline V gene lookup returns CDR1 SQVTM and CDR2 ANQGSEA.

The V and J genes are TRBV18 and TRBJ2-1; the match to TRBD2 covers 11 bases. Germline V gives CDR1 KGHSH, CDR2 LQKENI. CDR3 length equals 17 residues. J was trimmed by 6 bases and V by 5 bases; bases with no gene match: 12. This chain's CDR3 is CASSSDRGLAVGNEQFF. Written as DNA, the CDR3 is TGTGCCAGCTCATCAGACAGGGGACTAGCGGTGGGCAATGAGCAGTTCTTC.

The CDR3 spells CATSPEGGNYGYTF. CDR3 sequence (DNA): TGTGCCACCAGCCCCGAGGGAGGCAACTATGGCTACACCTTC. The genes are TRBV15 and TRBJ1-2; D gene unclear. The CDR3 spans 14 residues. The ends were cut back, 5 bases at V and 2 bases at J, with 12 bases in the middle. Germline CDR1 and CDR2: LNHNV and YYDKDF (reference sequence).

The chain links TRBV6-5 to TRBJ1-6; possible D gene TRBD1, 6 bases. The V and J ends lost 0 bases and 13 bases respectively, with 7 bases between them. The V gene's germline CDR1 is MNHEY and CDR2 SVGAGI. This CDR3 region has 12 residues. CDR3 in DNA: TGTGCCAGCAGTTACTCGACAGGTCCCCTCCACTTT. Translated: CASSYSTGPLHF.

The chain links TRBV4-3 to TRBJ1-1; no definite D call. The CDR3 has 15 residues. V lost 1 base and J lost 0, with 9 bases in between. Germline V CDR1 and CDR2: LGHNA, YSLEER. The CDR3 DNA follows: TGCGCCAGCAGCCAAGCCCCGAACATGAACACTGAAGCTTTCTTT. Translated, it gives CASSQAPNMNTEAFF.

This chain joins TRBV27 and TRBJ2-7; 13 nucleotides line up with TRBD2. The CDR3 loop spans 18 amino acids. V lost 0 bases and J lost 4; bases outside the gene matches: 9. Germline CDR1 MNHEY, CDR2 SMNVEV (reference sequence). The CDR3 DNA sequence: TGTGCCAGCAGTTTATCGTCAAGGACTAGCGGGAGCTTATACGAGCAGTACTTC. It yields the protein CASSLSSRTSGSLYEQYF.

The chain employs TRBV6-1 and TRBJ2-2, with D possibly TRBD1 on 6 matching bases. There are 17 residues in the CDR3. The germline V gene has CDR1 MNHNS and CDR2 SASEGT. Trimming stripped 3 bases from V and 3 bases from J, with 17 bases between. CDR3 in DNA: TGTGCCAGCAGTGAGGGGGCCGGGACCAAATACACCGGGGAGCTGTTTTTT. Protein product: CASSEGAGTKYTGELFF.

The chain links TRBV2 to TRBJ1-5, with D perhaps TRBD1 (5 bases). The CDR3 consists of 14 residues. Between the trimmed V and J ends, which lost 4 bases and 7 bases, there was a span of 14 bases. The germline gives CDR1 SNHLY, CDR2 FYNNEI. CDR3: CASSAWGAGQPQHF. CDR3 nucleotide sequence: TGTGCCAGCAGTGCGTGGGGCGCGGGGCAGCCCCAGCATTTT.

The rearrangement joins TRBV6-1 to TRBJ1-2, with no clear D. This CDR3 spans 13 amino acids. Trimming shortened V by 5 bases and J by 8 bases, and 15 bases separated the two germline ends. CDR1 and CDR2 (germline): MNHNS, SASEGT. The CDR3 nucleotides read TGTGCCAGCAGTTCCAACGCGAGAGTGGGCTACACCTTC. It encodes CASSSNARVGYTF.

The chain uses TRBV10-3 and TRBJ2-7; 7 positions agree with TRBD1. Trimming at V came to 3 bases and at J to 2 bases, leaving 4 bases not matched to a gene. The germline V gene has CDR1 ENHRY and CDR2 SYGVKD. The CDR3 covers 14 residues. This CDR3 is CAISDFGQAYEQYF. CDR3 DNA sequence: TGTGCCATCAGTGATTTCGGACAGGCCTACGAGCAGTACTTC.

The genes are TRBV14 and TRBJ1-2; possibly TRBD1 for D (5 bases). V dropped 4 bases and J dropped 8 bases, with 17 bases sitting between them. The CDR3 totals 14 residues. From germline, CDR1 is SGHDN and CDR2 FVKESK. The CDR3: CASSPTGHGLGYTF. The CDR3 nucleotides are TGTGCCAGCAGCCCTACCGGACACGGTTTGGGCTACACCTTC. The full variable domain, its missing parts supplied by reference TRBV14 and TRBJ1-2, is EAGVTQFPSHSVIEKGQTVTLRCDPISGHDNLYWYRRVMGKEIKFLLHFVKESKQDESGMPNNRFLAERTGGTYSTLKVQPAELEDSGVYFCASSPTGHGLGYTFGSGTRLTVV.

This clone was seen a few times. The chain is built from TRBV6-1 and TRBJ1-3, with TRBD1 as a possible D gene (5 bases). The CDR3 runs to 19 residues. Looked up from germline, CDR1 is MNHNS and CDR2 is SASEGT. The V and J ends lost 0 bases and 0 bases respectively, with 18 bases between them. DNA of the CDR3: TGTGCCAGCAGTGAAGCGCCGCTCGACAGTTCCTACTCTGGAAACACCATATATTTT. It translates to CASSEAPLDSSYSGNTIYF.

This clone was seen more than once but under ten times. The CDR3 DNA follows: TGCGCCAGCAGTCAATCGAACAGGGGGACTAGCGGGAGGTTCTACGAGCAGTACTTC. This gives the protein CASSQSNRGTSGRFYEQYF. The V gene is TRBV23-1, the J gene TRBJ2-7, with 15 nucleotides matching TRBD2. TRBV23-1 is treated as an ORF (open reading frame) with a function not yet certain. The CDR3 has 19 amino acids. With V trimmed by 0 bases and J by 3 bases, 9 bases remained unmatched.

The chain has TRBV7-2 and TRBJ1-4, with D perhaps TRBD1 (6 bases). This CDR3 spans 15 amino acids. The germline V gene encodes CDR1 SGHTA and CDR2 FQGNSA. V lost 4 bases and J 6 bases, leaving 15 bases between the germline ends. The CDR3 spells CASSSVRGGDEKLFF. In DNA form, the CDR3 reads TGTGCCAGCAGCTCAGTCAGGGGTGGGGATGAAAAACTGTTTTTT.